This T cell receptor beta chain is drawn from a study of tumor-infiltrating lymphocytes in primary liver carcinoma. Researchers generated TCR beta cDNA from around 510 ng of total RNA, relying on a constant-region primer. Three-round nested multiplex PCR performed with slightly modified ARM-PCR produced the TCR beta libraries. The first two PCR rounds, around 11 cycles each, used TRBV1-TRBV30 forward primers and a C-beta reverse primer. Via MiXCR, TCRdb re-called the multiplex PCR reads, giving one row per CDR3 protein. The table has 300,000 to 350,000 distinct CDR3 sequences, 58% seen once. It was unsorted whole blood that yielded blood RNA, and germline DNA was also extracted. CDR3 size: 13 residues. The ends were cut back, 6 bases at V and 5 bases at J, with 13 bases in the middle. Germline V lookup: CDR1 SNHLY, CDR2 FYNNEI.

What was sequenced was peripheral blood. The source is a woman in her 30s with primary liver carcinoma and hepatitis B virus infection. The chain is built from TRBV2 and TRBJ1-1; D is perhaps TRBD1 (6 bases). The CDR3: CASSGRGTTEAFF. The CDR3 DNA follows: TGTGCCAGCAGCGGGAGGGGGACGACTGAAGCTTTCTTT.